One and the same sample provided the 23 T cell receptor beta chains below, sequenced in a study of PD-L1 blockade in urothelial cancer. Libraries were prepared by immunoSEQ multiplex PCR; TCRdb keeps only in-frame clonotypes and omits some of them. In the table there are about 76,000 clones, under 95% of which are singletons. The time point here: peripheral blood 6 weeks after treatment start. The material was PBMCs, obtained around atezolizumab (anti-PD-L1) treatment. The receptors were gathered from a woman older than 75 with urothelial cancer.

By sample share, this clone is medium-sized. The rearrangement uses TRBV28 and TRBJ2-3; D call uncertain. CDR1 and CDR2 (germline): MDHEN, SYDVKM. V was cut by 2 bases and J by 2 bases, with 8 bases left in between. The CDR3 loop spans 14 amino acids. The CDR3 spells CASSLDADTDTQYF. The CDR3 coding sequence is TGTGCCAGCAGTTTAGACGCGGACACAGATACGCAGTATTTT.

This sequence joins TRBV9 and TRBJ2-3, with 9 bases matching TRBD2. Germline V lookup: CDR1 SGDLS, CDR2 YYNGEE. The CDR3 contains 16 residues. J gave up 4 bases and V 4 bases, and 10 bases lay outside the gene matches. In DNA form, the CDR3 reads TGTGCCAGCAGCTCTCCCGGGACTAGCATAGCAGATACGCAGTATTTT. It codes for CASSSPGTSIADTQYF.

In DNA form, the CDR3 reads TGCGCCAGCAGCTTGGTGGCGCGGGACCTCAATGAGCAGTTCTTC. Encoded protein: CASSLVARDLNEQFF. This chain uses TRBV5-1 with TRBJ2-1; the D gene is possibly TRBD2 (6 bases). This CDR3 has 15 amino acids. The V gene's germline CDR1 is SGHRS and CDR2 YFSETQ. Trimming removed 0 bases at V and 6 bases at J, with 13 bases between.

This clone was found once. The chain joins TRBV6-6 to TRBJ2-1; D gene uncertain. CDR3 size: 11 residues. Per the germline V gene, CDR1 is MNHNY and CDR2 is SVGAGI (reference sequence). Between the trimmed V and J ends, which lost 2 bases and 10 bases, there was a span of 6 bases. The CDR3 DNA reads TGTGCCAGCAGTTACCTGGAGGAGCAGTTCTTC. It is translated as CASSYLEEQFF.

The chain combines TRBV28 with TRBJ2-5; D is undetermined. The germline gives CDR1 MDHEN, CDR2 SYDVKM. The V and J ends lost 8 bases and 0 bases respectively, with 10 bases between them. The length of the CDR3 is 13 residues. The CDR3 nucleotides are TGTGCCAGCCGATGGGCGTACCAAGAGACCCAGTACTTC. The encoded protein is CASRWAYQETQYF.

Written as DNA, the CDR3 is TGTGCCAGCAGCAACACCTTCGGGACAAAAGGGGAGCAGTACTTC. It yields the protein CASSNTFGTKGEQYF. The chain combines TRBV7-6 with TRBJ2-7; a weak D match, TRBD1 (6 bases). CDR3 length: 15 amino acids. CDR1 is SGHVS, CDR2 FNYEAQ, per germline. Trimming removed 5 bases from V and 7 bases from J, with 21 bases in between. Together with reference TRBV7-6 and TRBJ2-7, the CDR3 gives the full variable domain: GAGVSQSPRYKVTKRGQDVALRCDPISGHVSLYWYRQALGQGPEFLTYFNYEAQQDKSGLPNDRFSAERPEGSISTLTIQRTEQRDSAMYRCASSNTFGTKGEQYFGPGTRLTVT.

The gene calls are TRBV27 and TRBJ2-2, with 7 bases matching TRBD2. J gave up 2 bases and V 6 bases, and 6 bases lay outside the gene matches. The length of the CDR3 is 15 residues. Germline CDR1 is MNHEY and CDR2 is SMNVEV (reference sequence). This chain's CDR3 is CASREVAGNTGELFF. CDR3 nucleotide sequence: TGTGCCAGCAGGGAAGTAGCGGGTAACACCGGGGAGCTGTTTTTT.

The CDR3 loop is CAISTSTSGSSYNEQFF. The CDR3, as DNA: TGTGCCATCAGTACCTCGACTAGCGGGAGTTCGTACAATGAGCAGTTCTTC. The chain uses TRBV10-3 and TRBJ2-1; 12 bases match TRBD2. After removal of 5 bases from V and 4 bases from J, the junction contained 9 bases not matched to a gene. This CDR3 is built from 17 residues. From germline, CDR1 is ENHRY and CDR2 SYGVKD.

The V gene is TRBV5-1, the J gene TRBJ2-7, with 10 nucleotides matching TRBD2. Per the germline V gene, CDR1 is SGHRS and CDR2 is YFSETQ. CDR3 size: 15 residues. V lost 3 bases and J lost 5; bases outside the gene matches: 8. The CDR3 loop reads CASSSDSGRLDEQYF. The CDR3 coding sequence is TGCGCCAGCAGCTCCGATAGCGGGAGGCTCGACGAGCAGTACTTC.

The gene calls are TRBV9 and TRBJ2-5; the match to TRBD2 covers 9 bases. J gave up 2 bases and V 7 bases, and 18 bases lay outside the gene matches. Germline CDR1 SGDLS, CDR2 YYNGEE. This CDR3 has 18 residues. The CDR3 DNA sequence: TGTGCCAGCTCCCGTAGCGGGAGAGAGGCAAATCGGCAAGAGACCCAGTACTTC. It codes for CASSRSGREANRQETQYF.

The chain couples TRBV5-6 to TRBJ2-7; 9 nucleotides line up with TRBD2. Trimming at V came to 4 bases and at J to 7 bases, leaving 12 bases not matched to a gene. This CDR3 contains 15 residues. CDR1 and CDR2 (germline): SGHDT, YYEEEE. In nucleotides, the CDR3 is TGTGCCAGCAGCCTTGCGGCTAGCGGGATTCGAGAGCAGTACTTC. Its protein is CASSLAASGIREQYF.

The chain is built from TRBV28 and TRBJ2-1; 11 bases line up with TRBD2. The germline CDR1 and CDR2 sequences are MDHEN and SYDVKM. J gave up 5 bases and V 5 bases, and 2 bases lay outside the gene matches. The CDR3 is 14 residues long. The DNA of the CDR3 is TGTGCCAGCAGTCTAGCGGGGGGAGACAATGAGCAGTTCTTC. Translating gives CASSLAGGDNEQFF.

The rearrangement joins TRBV5-6 to TRBJ2-5, with 9 bases identical to TRBD2. Trimming removed 3 bases from V and 5 bases from J; junction bases left unmatched: 14. Per germline, CDR1 SGHDT and CDR2 YYEEEE. CDR3 length: 17 residues. As DNA, the CDR3 is TGTGCCAGCAGCTCTCGACTAGCGGAGCCTCCAGGGGAGACCCAGTACTTC. The encoded protein is CASSSRLAEPPGETQYF.

J is TRBJ2-2 and V is TRBV11-2, with D tentatively TRBD2 (6 bases). Trimming removed 3 bases from V and 4 bases from J, with 6 bases in between. This CDR3 contains 13 residues. Looked up from germline, CDR1 is SGHAT and CDR2 is FQNNGV. The CDR3 sequence is CASSLGGTGELFF. DNA of the CDR3: TGTGCCAGCAGCTTGGGGGGCACCGGGGAGCTGTTTTTT.

The chain uses TRBV14 and TRBJ1-1; D remains unclear. CDR1 is SGHDN and CDR2 is FVKESK in the germline V gene. The CDR3 is 14 residues long. Deletions cut 4 bases from V and 7 bases from J, with 16 bases between. The CDR3 DNA reads as TGTGCCAGCAGCCTAACAGCCGGGAGAGGTGAAGCTTTCTTT. Translated: CASSLTAGRGEAFF.

The rearrangement joins TRBV13 to TRBJ2-7; 7 bases match TRBD1. The germline V gene encodes CDR1 PRHDT and CDR2 FYEKMQ (reference sequence). V shed 0 bases, J shed 7 bases, and the junction held 9 bases outside the gene matches. The CDR3 is 15 residues long. The CDR3 DNA follows: TGTGCCAGCAGCTTAGGACGAGGGGGCCGAGGGGAGCAGTACTTC. Amino acids: CASSLGRGGRGEQYF.

This chain connects TRBV27 to TRBJ2-1, with 8 bases aligning to TRBD1. Germline V gene sequence: CDR1 MNHEY, CDR2 SMNVEV (reference sequence). V gave up 3 bases and J gave up 3 bases; unmatched junction bases: 10. The CDR3 is 17 residues long. CDR3 in amino acids: CASSFTSWGQDYNEQFF. The CDR3 nucleotides are TGTGCCAGCAGTTTCACCTCGTGGGGACAGGACTACAATGAGCAGTTCTTC.

The chain is built from TRBV28 and TRBJ2-2; D possibly corresponds to TRBD2 (6 bases). V lost 7 bases and J lost 1, with 13 bases in between. This CDR3 spans 15 amino acids. Germline V CDR1 and CDR2: MDHEN, SYDVKM. Here the CDR3 DNA reads TGTGCCAGCAACAGTTGGAGGGTGAACACCGGGGAGCTGTTTTTT. Encoded protein: CASNSWRVNTGELFF.

The chain joins TRBV5-6 to TRBJ2-6; D might be TRBD1 (6 bases). Germline loops: CDR1 SGHDT, CDR2 YYEEEE. Trimming left V 4 bases short and J 2 bases short, with 10 bases between. CDR3 length: 15 amino acids. In DNA form, the CDR3 reads TGTGCCAGCAGCCCTGGGGGCACTGGGGCCAACGTCCTGACTTTC. Its translation: CASSPGGTGANVLTF.

J is TRBJ1-1 and V is TRBV18, with TRBD1 as a possible D gene (5 bases). This CDR3 contains 15 residues. From germline, CDR1 is KGHSH and CDR2 LQKENI. The germline V and J ends were trimmed by 0 bases and 5 bases, with 13 bases remaining between them. CDR3 nucleotide sequence: TGTGCCAGCTCACCACCCTCAGGGAGGGATACTGAAGCTTTCTTT. Translation: CASSPPSGRDTEAFF. Filled out from reference TRBV18 and TRBJ1-1, the complete variable domain reads NAGVMQNPRHLVRRRGQEARLRCSPMKGHSHVYWYRQLPEEGLKFMVYLQKENIIDESGMPKERFSAEFPKEGPSILRIQQVVRGDSAAYFCASSPPSGRDTEAFFGQGTRLTVV.

This clone showed up just once. V gene TRBV5-6 combines with J gene TRBJ1-5, with D tentatively TRBD1 (6 bases). The CDR3 sequence is 15 residues long. Trimming stripped 0 bases from V and 2 bases from J, with 9 bases between. In germline, CDR1 is SGHDT, CDR2 YYEEEE. CDR3 nucleotide sequence: TGTGCCAGCAGCTTGGTGTCAGGGGGCAATCAGCCCCAGCATTTT. Translation: CASSLVSGGNQPQHF.

The gene calls are TRBV5-5 and TRBJ2-2; D call uncertain. The CDR3 length is 15 residues. Germline V lookup: CDR1 SGHKS, CDR2 YYEKEE (reference sequence). The V end lost 0 bases, the J end lost 1 base, and 7 bases lay between the germline ends. The CDR3 DNA reads TGTGCCAGCAGCTTGGTACTTCTGAACACCGGGGAGCTGTTTTTT. This gives the protein CASSLVLLNTGELFF.

The J gene is TRBJ2-3, the V gene TRBV18, with 10 bases fitting TRBD1. Looked up from germline, CDR1 is KGHSH and CDR2 is LQKENI. J lost 0 bases, V lost 6 bases, and 15 bases had no gene match. The CDR3 contains 19 residues. CDR3 nucleotide sequence: TGTGCCAGCTCGCTTCTCTTACGGACAGGGGGTCGGAGCACAGATACGCAGTATTTT. Translating gives CASSLLLRTGGRSTDTQYF.